One sample yielded the 26 T cell receptor beta chains listed below, sequenced in a study of OX40 agonist ivuxolimab in advanced cancers. The table came from immunoSEQ multiplex PCR; TCRdb's copy has only in-frame clones and leaves some out. The data contain about 62,000 clones, about 91% of them seen just once; the ten biggest clones take up more than 9.5%. The starting material was CD4+ or CD8+ T cells sorted from blood, obtained in a trial of the OX40 agonist ivuxolimab. The source is an adult with an advanced solid tumor such as melanoma, head and neck, liver or kidney cancer.

The V gene is TRBV27, the J gene TRBJ2-7, with D perhaps TRBD2 (6 bases). There are 15 residues in the CDR3. The V end lost 5 bases, the J end lost 0 bases, and 14 bases lay between the germline ends. Germline V gene data show CDR1 as MNHEY and CDR2 as SMNVEV (reference sequence). In DNA form, the CDR3 reads TGTGCCAGCAGTCCACCTGGACTACCCTCCTACGAGCAGTACTTC. Protein: CASSPPGLPSYEQYF.

The chain has TRBV29-1 and TRBJ2-1; D ambiguous. With 3 bases removed from V and 3 bases from J, the gap between germline ends came to 6 bases. The CDR3 loop spans 12 amino acids. Germline CDR1 SQVTM, CDR2 ANQGSEA. The CDR3 nucleotides are TGCAGCGTTGACGGCCTCTACAATGAGCAGTTCTTC. Amino acid sequence: CSVDGLYNEQFF.

The CDR3 spells CASSLASWNEQYF. The CDR3 nucleotides are TGCGCCAGCAGCTTGGCCTCATGGAACGAGCAGTACTTC. The rearrangement uses TRBV5-1 and TRBJ2-7; D ambiguous. Germline CDR1 reads SGHRS; CDR2 reads YFSETQ. With 0 bases removed from V and 5 bases from J, the gap between germline ends came to 9 bases. The CDR3 spans 13 residues.

The chain is built from TRBV11-2 and TRBJ2-4; D is perhaps TRBD1 (6 bases). The ends were cut back, 5 bases at V and 4 bases at J, with 9 bases in the middle. Germline CDR1 SGHAT, CDR2 FQNNGV. This CDR3 is 13 amino acids long. As DNA, the CDR3 is TGTGCCAGCAGCCGTGGACAGAAAAACATTCAGTACTTC. Translating gives CASSRGQKNIQYF. Full variable domain (remainder filled in from reference TRBV11-2 and TRBJ2-4): EAGVAQSPRYKIIEKRQSVAFWCNPISGHATLYWYQQILGQGPKLLIQFQNNGVVDDSQLPKDRFSAERLKGVDSTLKIQPAKLEDSAVYLCASSRGQKNIQYFGAGTRLSVL.

The rearrangement uses TRBV29-1 and TRBJ1-1; 7 nucleotides align to TRBD1. Germline lookup yields CDR1 SQVTM and CDR2 ANQGSEA. V lost 0 bases, J lost 3 bases, and 4 bases stayed unmatched. The CDR3 length is 14 residues. The CDR3 bases are TGCAGCGTTGAAGAATCGGGACAGTACACTGAAGCTTTCTTT. Protein product: CSVEESGQYTEAFF.

The genes are TRBV18 and TRBJ2-7, with TRBD2 identical over 11 bases. Germline V gene data show CDR1 as KGHSH and CDR2 as LQKENI. The V and J ends lost 4 bases and 4 bases, in that order; junction bases with no gene match: 6. This CDR3 spans 15 amino acids. Here the CDR3 reads CASSLGLAGYYEQYF. The CDR3 nucleotides read TGTGCCAGCTCACTCGGACTAGCGGGCTATTACGAGCAGTACTTC.

As regards this clone: The same CDR3 arises from other DNA sequences in this sample as well. The chain employs TRBV28 and TRBJ1-1; unclear D gene. Germline CDR1 MDHEN, CDR2 SYDVKM. The V end lost 2 bases, the J end lost 0 bases, and 7 bases lay between the germline ends. The CDR3 is 14 amino acids. The CDR3 loop reads CASSLSRMNTEAFF. Here the CDR3 DNA reads TGTGCCAGCAGTTTAAGCAGAATGAACACTGAAGCTTTCTTT.

The chain carries TRBV5-6 and TRBJ2-7; 13 bases match TRBD2. Germline V lookup: CDR1 SGHDT, CDR2 YYEEEE. The CDR3 has 16 amino acids. The V segment lost 4 bases and the J segment 1 base; nucleotides outside the gene matches: 5. The chain's CDR3 is CASSTGLAGQSYEQYF. The CDR3 region has the DNA TGTGCCAGCAGCACGGGACTAGCGGGACAGTCCTACGAGCAGTACTTC.

The chain carries TRBV27 and TRBJ2-7; 7 positions agree with TRBD2. Germline CDR1 and CDR2: MNHEY and SMNVEV (reference sequence). After removal of 5 bases from V and 7 bases from J, the junction contained 20 bases not matched to a gene. The CDR3 has 17 amino acids. The CDR3 DNA reads TGTGCCAGCAGTCAGGGTCGGGGTTGGGAGGGTATGGGTGAGCAGTACTTC. Its translation is CASSQGRGWEGMGEQYF.

With regard to this clone: The same CDR3 can be traced to other DNA sequences in this sample. V usage is TRBV27 and J usage is TRBJ2-7, with D tentatively TRBD1 or TRBD2 (5 bases each). CDR3 length equals 14 residues. V was shortened by 2 bases and J by 3 bases, with 11 bases between the two germline ends. Germline CDR1 MNHEY, CDR2 SMNVEV (reference sequence). CDR3 residues: CASSLRGTLYEQYF. The CDR3, as DNA: TGTGCCAGCAGTTTAAGAGGGACCCTCTACGAGCAGTACTTC.

The chain recombines TRBV7-2 with TRBJ2-7; 8 bases are shared with TRBD2. Germline-derived CDR1 and CDR2 are SGHTA and FQGNSA. CDR3 size: 15 residues. V gave up 6 bases and J gave up 11 bases; unmatched junction bases: 18. The CDR3 reads CASSSLIAGRSGEYF. DNA of the CDR3: TGTGCCAGCAGTTCACTTATAGCGGGACGAAGTGGGGAGTACTTC.

J is TRBJ2-7 and V is TRBV28; D is undetermined. This CDR3 spans 14 amino acids. V lost 5 bases, J lost 2 bases, and 13 bases lay in between. Germline-derived CDR1 and CDR2 are MDHEN and SYDVKM. The CDR3 sequence: CASSPYRTTYEQYF. The CDR3, as DNA: TGTGCCAGCAGTCCCTACCGAACCACCTACGAGCAGTACTTC.

The genes are TRBV7-9 and TRBJ2-2, with 9 positions matching TRBD2. CDR1 is SEHNR, CDR2 FQNEAQ, per germline (reference sequence). Losses at the gene ends were 4 bases for V and 0 bases for J; bases not matched to a gene: 3. The length of the CDR3 is 16 residues. This chain's CDR3 is CASSYRTSANTGELFF. CDR3 DNA: TGTGCCAGCAGCTACCGGACTAGCGCGAACACCGGGGAGCTGTTTTTT.

This chain joins TRBV11-2 and TRBJ2-5; TRBD1 matches 7 bases. The J call may be in error: the DNA end matches TRBJ2-7 better. From germline, CDR1 is SGHAT and CDR2 FQNNGV. The CDR3 spans 14 residues. The CDR3: CASSPGTAGYEQYF. The CDR3 bases are TGTGCCAGCAGCCCCGGGACAGCCGGCTACGAGCAGTACTTC.

This clone has a handful of counts. The rearrangement uses TRBV19 and TRBJ1-2; no clear D. The V gene lost 1 base and the J gene lost 4 bases, with 13 bases spanning the gap. Germline V gene data show CDR1 as LNHDA and CDR2 as SQIVND (reference sequence). The CDR3 length is 15 residues. CDR3 sequence: CASSIGLDGSYGYTF. DNA for the CDR3: TGTGCCAGTAGTATAGGGCTGGATGGGTCCTATGGCTACACCTTC.

The chain recombines TRBV18 with TRBJ2-1; the D gene is possibly TRBD2 (5 bases). Trimming shortened V by 3 bases and J by 5 bases, and 8 bases separated the two germline ends. This CDR3 has 13 residues. The germline CDR1 and CDR2 sequences are KGHSH and LQKENI. The DNA of the CDR3 is TGTGCCAGCTCACCGAGCGGAAACAATGAGCAGTTCTTC. This gives the protein CASSPSGNNEQFF.

The chain employs TRBV6-4 and TRBJ2-2, with D perhaps given as TRBD1 or TRBD2 (6 bases each). Deletions cut 5 bases from V and 2 bases from J, with 12 bases between. Per the germline V gene, CDR1 is MRHNA and CDR2 is SNTAGT. The CDR3 totals 15 residues. The CDR3 sequence is CASSPAGQNTGELFF. CDR3 bases: TGTGCCAGCAGTCCTGCGGGACAAAACACCGGGGAGCTGTTTTTT.

The V and J genes are TRBV6-6 and TRBJ2-3; a weak D match, TRBD2 (5 bases). Trimming took off 2 bases at V and 3 bases at J, with 12 bases between the two ends. The CDR3 runs to 15 residues. Looked up from germline, CDR1 is MNHNY and CDR2 is SVGAGI (reference sequence). CDR3 bases: TGTGCCAGCAGTTACCGGAGAGGGCAAACAGATACGCAGTATTTT. Encoded protein: CASSYRRGQTDTQYF.

The chain employs TRBV5-1 and TRBJ2-5; TRBD2 aligns across 9 bases. This CDR3 has 19 residues. Germline V CDR1 and CDR2: SGHRS, YFSETQ. The ends lost 1 base at V and 4 bases at J; junction bases unmatched: 17. The CDR3 nucleotides are TGCGCCAGCAGCTTGCACGGACTAGCGCCGAAGGTGATTGGAGAGACCCAGTACTTC. As protein: CASSLHGLAPKVIGETQYF.

The CDR3 nucleotides read TGTGCCAGCAGGGGACTAGCGGGAGATGAAGAGACCCAGTACTTC. It specifies CASRGLAGDEETQYF. The V gene is TRBV6-5, the J gene TRBJ2-5; 14 bases map to TRBD2. Trimming removed 6 bases from V and 3 bases from J; junction bases left unmatched: 3. The CDR3 length is 15 residues. The germline gives CDR1 MNHEY, CDR2 SVGAGI.

This clone was seen only once. The CDR3 protein is CASWDRVAGNTIYF. The CDR3 DNA reads TGTGCCAGCTGGGACAGGGTCGCCGGAAACACCATATATTTT. This sequence joins TRBV6-1 and TRBJ1-3; the match to TRBD1 covers 9 bases. CDR3 length: 14 amino acids. V dropped 8 bases and J dropped 4; count of bases not matched to a gene: 6. Germline-derived CDR1 and CDR2 are MNHNS and SASEGT.

The CDR3 loop is CASSFGNTEAFF. The CDR3 DNA reads as TGTGCCAGCAGCTTCGGAAACACTGAAGCTTTCTTT. The rearrangement links TRBV6-1 to TRBJ1-1; D gene uncertain. V shed 6 bases and J shed 2 bases, with 7 bases lying between them. This CDR3 region has 12 residues. CDR1 MNHNS and CDR2 SASEGT come from the germline V gene.

As concerns this clone: A junction end diverges from the germline sequence, so it may reflect a read error. The chain has TRBV7-9 and TRBJ2-1; 7 bases map to TRBD2. The CDR3 length is 15 residues. Germline CDR1 is SEHNR and CDR2 is FQNEAQ (reference sequence). The chain's CDR3 is CASSLAANIHNEQFF. CDR3 DNA sequence: TGTGCCAGCAGCCTAGCGGCAAACATTCACAATGAGCAGTTCTTC. Combining the CDR3 with reference TRBV7-9 and TRBJ2-1 gives the whole variable domain DTGVSQNPRHKITKRGQNVTFRCDPISEHNRLYWYRQTLGQGPEFLTYFQNEAQLEKSRLLSDRFSAERPKGSFSTLEIQRTEQGDSAMYLCASSLAANIHNEQFFGPGTRLTVL.

The chain links TRBV9 to TRBJ2-7, with TRBD2 matching over 9 bases. CDR1 is SGDLS and CDR2 is YYNGEE in the germline V gene. J gave up 2 bases and V 4 bases, and 7 bases lay outside the gene matches. The CDR3 is 15 residues long. The CDR3: CASSPGAGGPYEQYF. CDR3 DNA: TGTGCCAGCAGCCCGGGGGCGGGAGGGCCCTACGAGCAGTACTTC.

This clone was detected only once. The chain recombines TRBV9 with TRBJ2-7; 7 positions match TRBD2. Per the germline V gene, CDR1 is SGDLS and CDR2 is YYNGEE. The J segment lost 3 bases and the V segment lost 0 bases, leaving 6 bases of the junction unmatched. This CDR3 contains 15 residues. CDR3 DNA sequence: TGTGCCAGCAGCGTAGCAGCTAGCGGAAACTACGAGCAGTACTTC. This codes for CASSVAASGNYEQYF.

The chain couples TRBV7-6 to TRBJ2-1; 11 bases map to TRBD2. Germline V gene lookup returns CDR1 SGHVS and CDR2 FNYEAQ. The CDR3 is 15 amino acids. V trimming: 7 bases; J trimming: 7 bases; junction bases outside the gene matches: 9. In nucleotides, the CDR3 is TGTGCCAGCAACAAAATAGCGGGAGGGAGGAATGAGCAGTTCTTC. Amino acid sequence: CASNKIAGGRNEQFF.